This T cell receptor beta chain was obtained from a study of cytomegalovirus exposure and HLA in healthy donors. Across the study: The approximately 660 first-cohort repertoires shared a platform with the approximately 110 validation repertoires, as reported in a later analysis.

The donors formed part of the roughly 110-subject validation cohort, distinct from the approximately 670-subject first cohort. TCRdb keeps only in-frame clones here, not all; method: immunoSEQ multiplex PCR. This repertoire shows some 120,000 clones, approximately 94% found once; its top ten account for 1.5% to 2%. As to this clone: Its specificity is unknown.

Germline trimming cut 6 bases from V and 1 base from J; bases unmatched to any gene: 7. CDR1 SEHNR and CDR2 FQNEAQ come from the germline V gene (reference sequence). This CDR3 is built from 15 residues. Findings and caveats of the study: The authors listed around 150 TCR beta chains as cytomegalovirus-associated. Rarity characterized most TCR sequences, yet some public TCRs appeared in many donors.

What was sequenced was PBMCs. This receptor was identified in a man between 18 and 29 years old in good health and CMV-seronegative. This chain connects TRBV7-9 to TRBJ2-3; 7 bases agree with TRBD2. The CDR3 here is CASRVASGGTDTQYF. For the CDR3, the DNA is TGTGCCAGCAGGGTCGCTAGCGGAGGCACAGATACGCAGTATTTT.